This TCR beta chain was documented in a study of blood T cell repertoires in COVID-19. Overall study: The United States, Italy and Spain supplied acute and convalescent COVID-19 samples. Nucleic acid was either cDNA or gDNA, and it came from T cells, B-cell-depleted T cells, or PBMCs.

A Seattle source enrolled patients during active infection and followed them longitudinally. Authors' processing steps: Nucleated cell number was recorded as an estimate derived from reference gene primer amplification. Clones were sequenced by immunoSEQ multiplex PCR, and TCRdb holds only the in-frame ones, with some missing. D and trimming come from the DNA, and the V and J calls and clone size come from that table. The data show 330,000 or so clones, with approximately 89% seen just once and just under 4% held by the top ten. The sample taken for sequencing was peripheral blood. The receptor was derived from a woman aged 55-75 years with COVID-19, enrolled during active disease.

CDR3 nucleotide sequence: TGCAGCGCCAAGGGGTCGAACACTGAAGCTTTCTTT. It codes for CSAKGSNTEAFF. The rearrangement joins TRBV29-1 to TRBJ1-1, with a tentative D call TRBD1 (5 bases). Trimming removed 7 bases from V and 1 base from J, with 10 bases in between. The CDR3 contains 12 residues. Looked up from germline, CDR1 is SQVTM and CDR2 is ANQGSEA.